This section outlines one TCR beta chain sequence together with its context. The sample is drawn from a study of PD-1 blockade in classical Hodgkin lymphoma. Generated by immunoSEQ multiplex PCR, the TCRdb table keeps only in-frame clones and is missing some. Altogether tens of thousands of clones are present, around 80% being singletons, with the ten largest covering 13%. Every patient experienced relapse after autologous stem cell transplantation, and brentuximab vedotin exposure varied. The CDR3 contains 15 residues. Trimming took 5 bases from V and 1 from J; bases not matched to a gene: 6. CDR1 is LNHDA and CDR2 is SQIVND in the germline V gene (reference sequence).

The source is a human donor with classical Hodgkin lymphoma. The material was peripheral blood mononuclear cells (PBMCs), obtained at baseline. The rearrangement uses TRBV19 and TRBJ2-3; 7 nucleotides align to TRBD1. CDR3 amino acids: CASSPAGGGTDTQYF. The CDR3 coding sequence is TGTGCCAGTAGTCCGGCAGGGGGAGGCACAGATACGCAGTATTTT.